The clone carrying this T cell receptor beta chain was detected once. Its antigen is not identified. These data belong to a study of cytomegalovirus exposure and HLA in healthy donors. The study, taken as a whole, reports: Presence/absence comparisons presumed near-even sequencing depth among donors. Immune exposure data for these donors was limited to CMV serostatus. Follow-up analysis later connected one missense variant in DCLRE1C with trimming of TCR beta V- and J-genes. Accurate prediction of HLA-A and HLA-B alleles (for most subjects) was reportedly achieved from TCR beta sequences.

The primer mix had 60 Vbeta and 13 Jbeta primers. Assay: immunoSEQ multiplex PCR; the TCRdb copy retains only in-frame clones and omits some. The sample yields 90,000 or so clones, 65% to 90% seen once. Germline V gives CDR1 MDHEN, CDR2 SYDVKM. This CDR3 contains 16 residues. Trimming shortened V by 3 bases and J by 0 bases, and 15 bases separated the two germline ends. This TCR was sampled from a man aged 25-45 years in good health and CMV-seropositive. Source material: PBMCs. The chain is built from TRBV28 and TRBJ2-7, with D possibly being TRBD2 (7 bases). The CDR3 protein is CASSLGGDITSYEQYF. As DNA, the CDR3 is TGTGCCAGCAGTTTGGGGGGGGACATTACCTCCTACGAGCAGTACTTC. Looking up the rest from reference TRBV28 and TRBJ2-7 gives the full variable domain: DVKVTQSSRYLVKRTGEKVFLECVQDMDHENMFWYRQDPGLGLRLIYFSYDVKMKEKGDIPEGYSVSREKKERFSLILESASTNQTSMYLCASSLGGDITSYEQYFGPGTRLTVT.